This TCR beta chain derives from a study of cytomegalovirus exposure and HLA in healthy donors. Looking at the study overall: Previous work identified 120 million or so unique TCR beta sequences from 150 million to 200 million T cells.

This PCR relied on a set of 60 Vbeta primers and 13 Jbeta primers. Some clones are missing from TCRdb's copy, which holds only in-frame ones; the method was immunoSEQ multiplex PCR. The repertoire holds over 150,000 clones, with more than 70% as singletons. While unrecorded immune exposures were likely, the donors were nominally healthy when sampled. Trimming took 10 bases from V and 6 from J; bases not matched to a gene: 6. This CDR3 region has 14 residues. Germline V gene lookup returns CDR1 MDHEN and CDR2 SYDVKM. The receptor was isolated from a male donor in good health and CMV-seronegative. This chain connects TRBV28 to TRBJ1-6, with 10 bases identical to TRBD1. The sample was PBMCs. The CDR3: CAIPGQGLNSPLHF. As DNA, the CDR3 is TGTGCCATCCCGGGACAGGGGCTTAATTCACCCCTCCACTTT.